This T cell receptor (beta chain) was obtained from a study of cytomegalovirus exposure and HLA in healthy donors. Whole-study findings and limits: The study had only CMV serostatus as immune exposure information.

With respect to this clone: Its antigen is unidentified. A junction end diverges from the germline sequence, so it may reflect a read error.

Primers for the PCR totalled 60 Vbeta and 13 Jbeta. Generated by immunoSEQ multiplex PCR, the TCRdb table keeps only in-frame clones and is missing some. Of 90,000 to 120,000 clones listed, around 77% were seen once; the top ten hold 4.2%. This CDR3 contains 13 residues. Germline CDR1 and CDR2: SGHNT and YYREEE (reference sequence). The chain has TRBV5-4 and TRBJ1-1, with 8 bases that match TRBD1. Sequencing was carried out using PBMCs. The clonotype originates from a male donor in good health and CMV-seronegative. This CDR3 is CASSFGTGTEAFF. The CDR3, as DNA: TGTGCTAGCAGCTTTGGGACAGGAACTGAAGCTTTCTTT.